One and the same sample provided the 26 T cell receptor beta chains below, sequenced in a study of human T cells and chemical hapten exposure. A single record per CDR3 protein comes from TCRdb applying MiXCR to the RACE reads. The profile shows some 200,000 distinct CDR3 sequences, about 22% of them singletons. Regarding time point: patch test 1, 2 weeks after DPC sensitization. Indicated treatment: therapeutic diphenylcyclopropenone sensitization with weekly scalp DPC. Here the sequenced sample was whole blood, taken in connection with sensitization to the hapten diphenylcyclopropenone (DPC). All receptors come from a woman aged 45-65 years with alopecia areata. Some clones in this sample may be carry-over from other donors' samples.

This clonotype was counted between two and nine times. The CDR3, as DNA: TGTGCCATCAGTACAAAAGCGGGAGGGGAAAACAATGAGCAGTTCTTC. This sequence encodes CAISTKAGGENNEQFF. The rearrangement joins TRBV10-3 to TRBJ2-1, with 10 bases aligning to TRBD2. CDR3 length equals 16 residues. V shed 5 bases and J 5 bases; nucleotides not matched to a gene: 9. Germline assignment: CDR1 ENHRY and CDR2 SYGVKD.

This clonotype was seen a handful of times. The rearrangement joins TRBV6-2 or TRBV6-3 to TRBJ2-2; 9 positions agree with TRBD1. Germline CDR1 is MNHEY and CDR2 is SVGEGT. The CDR3 is made up of 16 amino acids. Trimming cost V 4 bases and J 1 base; bases outside gene matches: 4. CDR3 sequence reads: CASSSPGQGNTGELFF. The DNA for the CDR3 is TGTGCCAGCAGTTCTCCGGGACAGGGGAACACCGGGGAGCTGTTTTTT.

This clonotype was found a few times. The genes are TRBV6-4 and TRBJ1-5; D unresolved. V lost 6 bases and J lost 1, with 7 bases in between. This CDR3 contains 13 residues. Looked up from germline, CDR1 is MRHNA and CDR2 is SNTAGT. This chain's CDR3 is CASSLESNQPQHF. CDR3 sequence (DNA): TGTGCCAGCAGCCTGGAGAGCAATCAGCCCCAGCATTTT.

This rearrangement joins TRBV12-3 or TRBV12-4 to TRBJ1-4, with D tentatively TRBD1 (6 bases). V was pared by 0 bases and J by 7 bases, with 6 bases between. The CDR3 spans 13 residues. DNA of the CDR3: TGTGCCAGCAGTTTAGCAGGGGGTGAAAAACTGTTTTTT. It translates to CASSLAGGEKLFF.

This chain connects TRBV29-1 to TRBJ1-1, with 9 nucleotides matching TRBD1. V lost 4 bases, J lost 6 bases, and 6 bases stayed unmatched. This CDR3 has 13 residues. CDR1 and CDR2 (germline): SQVTM, ANQGSEA. This CDR3 is CSVAGQGKAEAFF. In nucleotides, the CDR3 is TGCAGCGTTGCGGGACAGGGTAAGGCTGAAGCTTTCTTT.

V and J are TRBV7-9 and TRBJ1-6; unclear D gene. V was shortened by 2 bases and J by 8 bases, with 7 bases between the two germline ends. CDR3 size: 13 residues. Germline V gene data show CDR1 as SEHNR and CDR2 as FQNEAQ (reference sequence). In DNA, the CDR3 is TGTGCCAGCAGCTTAAACAGTGATTCACCCCTCCACTTT. Its protein product is CASSLNSDSPLHF.

This clonotype was observed a few times. V and J are TRBV12-3 or TRBV12-4 and TRBJ1-2; D is unresolved. There are 12 residues in the CDR3. Between the trimmed V and J ends, which lost 7 bases and 8 bases, there was a span of 14 bases. The CDR3 DNA reads as TGTGCCAGCACCCGGGGAGGGTCCGGCTACACCTTC. Amino acids: CASTRGGSGYTF.

The V and J genes are TRBV7-8 and TRBJ1-6; no firm D call. V was pared by 0 bases and J by 8 bases, with 8 bases between. Germline CDR1 is SGHVS and CDR2 is FQNEAQ. The CDR3 covers 14 residues. Here the CDR3 DNA reads TGTGCCAGCAGCTTAGCTAATACCTATTCACCCCTCCACTTT. Amino acids: CASSLANTYSPLHF.

This rearrangement joins TRBV14 to TRBJ2-1, with D possibly being TRBD1 (6 bases). The CDR3 extends over 15 amino acids. Trimming left V 0 bases short and J 8 bases short, with 14 bases between. Looked up from germline, CDR1 is SGHDN and CDR2 is FVKESK. The CDR3 DNA is TGTGCCAGCAGCCAAGACAACAGGGAGTGGGATGAGCAGTTCTTC. Protein sequence: CASSQDNREWDEQFF.

The chain joins TRBV14 to TRBJ1-2, with D hard to call. The germline V gene encodes CDR1 SGHDN and CDR2 FVKESK. The length of the CDR3 is 15 residues. Trimming pared 2 bases from V and 7 bases from J, leaving 17 bases between. For the CDR3, the DNA is TGTGCCAGCAGCCAAAATAAGGCAGCCCTGGCTGGCTACACCTTC. This codes for CASSQNKAALAGYTF.

The chain has TRBV7-2 and TRBJ2-7; the match to TRBD2 covers 11 bases. CDR3 length equals 15 residues. Germline CDR1 SGHTA, CDR2 FQGNSA. The trim removed 3 bases at V and 2 bases at J, leaving 3 bases unmatched. The CDR3, as DNA: TGTGCCAGCAGCTTCCGACTAGCGGGGACCTACGAGCAGTACTTC. Its protein product is CASSFRLAGTYEQYF.

The J gene is TRBJ2-5, the V gene TRBV10-1; 14 nucleotides agree with TRBD2. V gave up 5 bases and J gave up 2 bases; unmatched junction bases: 13. Germline lookup yields CDR1 WNHNN and CDR2 SYGVQD (reference sequence). This CDR3 region has 19 residues. The CDR3 loop reads CASSPGTSGSGGHQETQYF. CDR3 sequence (DNA): TGCGCCAGCAGTCCTGGGACTAGCGGGAGTGGGGGGCATCAAGAGACCCAGTACTTC.

The chain links TRBV7-9 to TRBJ1-3; TRBD1 is a possible D gene (6 bases). Germline-derived CDR1 and CDR2 are SEHNR and FQNEAQ (reference sequence). Trimming removed 1 base from V and 3 bases from J, with 7 bases in between. The CDR3 runs to 14 residues. CDR3 bases: TGTGCCAGCAGCTTAGGGGGGCTTGGAAACACCATATATTTT. Translating it yields CASSLGGLGNTIYF.

The chain carries TRBV20-1 and TRBJ2-1, with TRBD2 matching over 11 bases. This CDR3 has 16 residues. The germline gives CDR1 DFQATT, CDR2 SNEGSKA (reference sequence). J gave up 7 bases and V 0 bases, and 8 bases lay outside the gene matches. CDR3 sequence: CSARDLFSGRANEQFF. Written as DNA, the CDR3 is TGCAGTGCTAGAGATCTCTTTAGCGGGAGGGCGAATGAGCAGTTCTTC.

The V call is TRBV5-4, the J call TRBJ1-1; the D gene is possibly TRBD1 (6 bases). V lost 4 bases and J lost 4, with 17 bases in between. The germline gives CDR1 SGHNT, CDR2 YYREEE (reference sequence). This CDR3 is 15 amino acids long. In DNA, the CDR3 is TGTGCCAGCAGCGTACCGGGACAAATCTCCACTGAAGCTTTCTTT. Its protein product is CASSVPGQISTEAFF. The full variable domain, rest sourced from reference TRBV5-4 and TRBJ1-1, is ETGVTQSPTHLIKTRGQQVTLRCSSQSGHNTVSWYQQALGQGPQFIFQYYREEENGRGNFPPRFSGLQFPNYSSELNVNALELDDSALYLCASSVPGQISTEAFFGQGTRLTVV.

This clonotype was detected a few times. The gene calls are TRBV5-1 and TRBJ2-7, with D maybe TRBD2 (5 bases). The germline V gene encodes CDR1 SGHRS and CDR2 YFSETQ. V lost 1 base, J lost 3 bases, and 14 bases lay in between. The CDR3 length is 15 residues. CDR3 sequence (DNA): TGCGCCAGCAGCTTGTTTTCTAGCCCCTACTACGAGCAGTACTTC. Protein product: CASSLFSSPYYEQYF. The entire variable domain, with the rest obtained from reference TRBV5-1 and TRBJ2-7, is as follows: KAGVTQTPRYLIKTRGQQVTLSCSPISGHRSVSWYQQTPGQGLQFLFEYFSETQRNKGNFPGRFSGRQFSNSRSEMNVSTLELGDSALYLCASSLFSSPYYEQYFGPGTRLTVT.

The V gene is TRBV9, the J gene TRBJ1-1; tentative D call: TRBD1 (5 bases). The CDR3 extends over 15 amino acids. Germline lookup yields CDR1 SGDLS and CDR2 YYNGEE. V lost 6 bases, J lost 0 bases, and 15 bases lay in between. In nucleotides, the CDR3 is TGTGCCAGCACCAGATCCGGGGGGATGAACACTGAAGCTTTCTTT. Residues: CASTRSGGMNTEAFF. The variable domain in full, completed from reference TRBV9 and TRBJ1-1, reads DSGVTQTPKHLITATGQRVTLRCSPRSGDLSVYWYQQSLDQGLQFLIQYYNGEERAKGNILERFSAQQFPDLHSELNLSSLELGDSALYFCASTRSGGMNTEAFFGQGTRLTVV.

This rearrangement joins TRBV20-1 to TRBJ2-7; D uncertain. CDR3 size: 12 residues. CDR1 is DFQATT, CDR2 SNEGSKA, per germline (reference sequence). V was trimmed by 3 bases and J by 0 bases, leaving 6 bases between them. CDR3: CSASKGSYEQYF. For the CDR3, the DNA is TGCAGTGCTAGTAAGGGCTCCTACGAGCAGTACTTC.

Only a few counts were recorded for this clonotype. V is TRBV25-1 and J is TRBJ2-5, with 8 bases matching TRBD1. The V segment lost 2 bases and the J segment 5 bases; nucleotides outside the gene matches: 4. The length of the CDR3 is 14 residues. Germline V gene lookup returns CDR1 MGHDK and CDR2 SYGVNS. The CDR3 DNA is TGTGCCAGCAGTGAACAGGGGGCTTCCGAGACCCAGTACTTC. The encoded protein is CASSEQGASETQYF.

This rearrangement joins TRBV6-5 to TRBJ2-7; 9 bases align to TRBD1. The V segment lost 6 bases and the J segment 4 bases; nucleotides outside the gene matches: 7. The length of the CDR3 is 14 residues. Per germline, CDR1 MNHEY and CDR2 SVGAGI. DNA of the CDR3: TGTGCCAGCAGCCAAGGGGACAGGGATTACGAGCAGTACTTC. This gives the protein CASSQGDRDYEQYF.

The table lists this clonotype with a few counts. CDR3 loop: CASSMDPNTEAFF. The DNA of the CDR3 is TGTGCCAGCTCGATGGACCCGAACACTGAAGCTTTCTTT. The chain employs TRBV5-4 and TRBJ1-1; D is ambiguous. The CDR3 loop spans 13 amino acids. Germline V gene sequence: CDR1 SGHNT, CDR2 YYREEE (reference sequence). V was shortened by 7 bases and J by 1 base, with 11 bases between the two germline ends.

This clonotype was counted between two and nine times. V usage is TRBV6-2 or TRBV6-3 and J usage is TRBJ1-2; the D gene is possibly TRBD1 (6 bases). Trimming shortened V by 3 bases and J by 4 bases, and 12 bases separated the two germline ends. CDR3 length equals 14 residues. Germline V gene data show CDR1 as MNHEY and CDR2 as SVGEGT. CDR3 residues: CASSYQGRGYGYTF. The CDR3 coding sequence is TGTGCCAGCAGTTATCAGGGGCGAGGCTATGGCTACACCTTC.

This clonotype was seen a handful of times. The rearrangement uses TRBV9 and TRBJ2-2; 9 bases fit TRBD1. This CDR3 has 17 amino acids. The germline V gene has CDR1 SGDLS and CDR2 YYNGEE. V was pared by 0 bases and J by 1 base, with 4 bases of the junction left unmatched. CDR3 region: CASSVGTGGRNTGELFF. The CDR3 coding sequence is TGTGCCAGCAGCGTAGGTACAGGGGGCCGGAACACCGGGGAGCTGTTTTTT. Full variable domain (rest looked up from reference TRBV9 and TRBJ2-2): DSGVTQTPKHLITATGQRVTLRCSPRSGDLSVYWYQQSLDQGLQFLIQYYNGEERAKGNILERFSAQQFPDLHSELNLSSLELGDSALYFCASSVGTGGRNTGELFFGEGSRLTVL.

This clonotype was picked up a small number of times. The chain has TRBV16 and TRBJ2-1; the D is unclear. V shed 4 bases and J shed 1 base, with 8 bases lying between them. CDR3 size: 14 residues. Per the germline V gene, CDR1 is KGHSY and CDR2 is FQNENV. The CDR3 here is CASSPLVSYNEQFF. Here the CDR3 DNA reads TGTGCCAGCAGCCCCCTAGTGTCCTACAATGAGCAGTTCTTC.

This clonotype has only a few counts. The chain uses TRBV20-1 and TRBJ2-3; the match to TRBD1 covers 8 bases. From germline, CDR1 is DFQATT and CDR2 SNEGSKA (reference sequence). V dropped 5 bases and J dropped 4; count of bases not matched to a gene: 8. The CDR3 covers 14 residues. Written as DNA, the CDR3 is TGCAGTGCTGAACAGGGGGATCAGGCAGATACGCAGTATTTT. It is translated as CSAEQGDQADTQYF.

The rearrangement joins TRBV14 to TRBJ2-2, with D perhaps TRBD2 (5 bases). Per the germline V gene, CDR1 is SGHDN and CDR2 is FVKESK. Trimming took off 0 bases at V and 5 bases at J, with 13 bases between the two ends. This CDR3 is built from 16 residues. The CDR3 protein is CASSQDEGWRTGELFF. CDR3 in DNA: TGTGCCAGCAGCCAAGATGAGGGTTGGAGAACCGGGGAGCTGTTTTTT.